This T cell receptor (beta chain) comes out of a study of cytomegalovirus exposure and HLA in healthy donors. Study at large: Counted in an early data release were about 85 million unique TCRs from HLA-typed donors.

Germline loops: CDR1 SGHKS, CDR2 YYEKEE (reference sequence). The V end lost 0 bases, the J end lost 0 bases, and 7 bases lay between the germline ends. The CDR3 runs to 15 residues. The PCR ran on 60 Vbeta and 13 Jbeta primers. Only in-frame clones appear in the TCRdb table, and some are missing; sequencing was by immunoSEQ multiplex PCR. The sample yields around 280,000 clones, roughly 90% seen once. This clonotype originated in a woman aged 18-35 years in good health and CMV-seronegative. The specimen sequenced was PBMCs. The V call is TRBV5-5, the J call TRBJ1-3; unclear D gene. The CDR3 sequence is CASSLGANSGNTIYF. CDR3 DNA: TGTGCCAGCAGCTTGGGAGCTAACTCTGGAAACACCATATATTTT.